The entry below describes one T cell receptor (beta chain). Its antigen is not identified. The donors, nominally healthy at sampling, likely had unrecorded immune exposures. The primer mix had 60 Vbeta and 13 Jbeta primers. Measured with immunoSEQ multiplex PCR; TCRdb has only the in-frame clones, and not every one. This table lists approximately 51,000 clones. This entry comes from a study of cytomegalovirus exposure and HLA in healthy donors. Whole-study findings and limits: There was a cluster of highly shared sequence variants that was likely a sequencing artifact. Owing to their indistinguishability, certain V segments, notably TRBV6-2 and TRBV6-3, were excluded.

J was trimmed by 1 base and V by 5 bases; bases with no gene match: 8. CDR3 length equals 15 residues. Germline-derived CDR1 and CDR2 are MDHEN and SYDVKM. The chain combines TRBV28 with TRBJ2-7, with 7 positions matching TRBD2. The source of this sequence is a man aged 35 to 55 in good health and CMV-seropositive. The sample comprised PBMCs. CDR3 residues: CASSGGDSQSYEQYF. The CDR3 DNA is TGTGCCAGCAGTGGGGGGGACTCCCAGTCCTACGAGCAGTACTTC. Supplemented by reference TRBV28 and TRBJ2-7, the full variable domain reads DVKVTQSSRYLVKRTGEKVFLECVQDMDHENMFWYRQDPGLGLRLIYFSYDVKMKEKGDIPEGYSVSREKKERFSLILESASTNQTSMYLCASSGGDSQSYEQYFGPGTRLTVT.